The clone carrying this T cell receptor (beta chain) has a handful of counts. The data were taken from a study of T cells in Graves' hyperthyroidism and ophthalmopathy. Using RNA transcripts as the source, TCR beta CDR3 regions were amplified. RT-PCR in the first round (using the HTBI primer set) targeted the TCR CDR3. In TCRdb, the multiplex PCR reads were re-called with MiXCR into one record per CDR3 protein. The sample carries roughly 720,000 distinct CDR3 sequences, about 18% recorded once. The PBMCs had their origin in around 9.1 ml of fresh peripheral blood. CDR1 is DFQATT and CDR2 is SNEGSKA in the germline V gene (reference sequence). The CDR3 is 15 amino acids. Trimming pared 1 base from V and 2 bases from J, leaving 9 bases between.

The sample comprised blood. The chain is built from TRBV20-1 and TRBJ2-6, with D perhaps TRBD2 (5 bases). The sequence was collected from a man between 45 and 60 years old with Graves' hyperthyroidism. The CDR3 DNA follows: TGCAGTGCTAGAGGGGCCGGGGCTGGGGCCAACGTCCTGACTTTC. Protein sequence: CSARGAGAGANVLTF.